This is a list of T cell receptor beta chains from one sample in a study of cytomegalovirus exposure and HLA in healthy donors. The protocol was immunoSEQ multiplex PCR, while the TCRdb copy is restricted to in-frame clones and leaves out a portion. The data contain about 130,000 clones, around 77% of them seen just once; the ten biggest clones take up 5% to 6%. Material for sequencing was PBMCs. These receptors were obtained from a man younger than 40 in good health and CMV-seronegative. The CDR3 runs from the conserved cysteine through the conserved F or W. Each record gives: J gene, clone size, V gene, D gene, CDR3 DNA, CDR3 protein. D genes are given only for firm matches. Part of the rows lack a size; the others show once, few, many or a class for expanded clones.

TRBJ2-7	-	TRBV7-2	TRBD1	TGTGCCAGCAGCTTAGTGGGGACAGGGGCCTACGAGCAGTACTTC	CASSLVGTGAYEQYF
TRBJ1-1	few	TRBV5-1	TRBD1	TGCGCCAGCAGGGGACAGGCCCCGACCGAAGCTTTCTTT	CASRGQAPTEAFF
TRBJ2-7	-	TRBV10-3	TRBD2	TGTGCCATCATGGGGCAGAGCGGGAGTATAGTGTCGAGGCAGTACTTC	CAIMGQSGSIVSRQYF
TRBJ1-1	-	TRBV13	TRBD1	TGTGCCAGCAGGGCAGGACAGGGGGGACGCCGGACCCTGGCTTTCTTT	CASRAGQGGRRTLAFF
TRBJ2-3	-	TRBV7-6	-	TGTGCCAGCAGCCGCGGGGCGGGGTCTGGAGATACGCAGTATTTT	CASSRGAGSGDTQYF
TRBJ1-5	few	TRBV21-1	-	-	CASSKFAGGNQPQHF
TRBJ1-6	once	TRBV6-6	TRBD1	TGTGCCAGCAGTTACTCATTACAGGGGGGTTCACCCCTCCACTTT	CASSYSLQGGSPLHF
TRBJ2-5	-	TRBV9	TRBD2	TGTGCCAGCAGCGTAGCCAGCGGGAGCCCCCAAGAGACCCAGTACTTC	CASSVASGSPQETQYF
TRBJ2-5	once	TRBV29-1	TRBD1	TGCAGCACGGGACAGCAAGAGACCCAGTACTTC	CSTGQQETQYF
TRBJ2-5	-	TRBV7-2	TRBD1	TGTGCCAGCAGCCGCTTAGGGACAGGGGGAGGAGAGACCCAGTACTTC	CASSRLGTGGGETQYF